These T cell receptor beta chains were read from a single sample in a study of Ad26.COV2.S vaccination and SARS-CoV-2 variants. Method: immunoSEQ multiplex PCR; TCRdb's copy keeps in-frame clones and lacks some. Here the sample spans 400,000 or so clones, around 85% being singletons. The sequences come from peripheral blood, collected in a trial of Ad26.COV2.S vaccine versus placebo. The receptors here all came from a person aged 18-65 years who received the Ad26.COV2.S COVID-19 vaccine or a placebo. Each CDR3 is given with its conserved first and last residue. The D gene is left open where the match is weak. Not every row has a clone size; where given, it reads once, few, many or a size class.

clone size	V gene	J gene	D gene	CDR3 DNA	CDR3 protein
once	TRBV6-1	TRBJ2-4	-	TGTGCCAGCAGTGACAGGATTCAAGCCAAAAACATTCAGTACTTC	CASSDRIQAKNIQYF
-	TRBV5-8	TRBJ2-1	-	TGTGCCAGCAGCTTTTTTGCAAGGGAGCAGTTCTTC	CASSFFAREQFF
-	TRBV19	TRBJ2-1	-	TGTGCCAGTAGTCGGGTATACAATGAGCAGTTCTTC	CASSRVYNEQFF
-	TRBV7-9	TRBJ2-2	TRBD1	TGTGCCAGCAGCTCCTCCCGGGTTCCGACAGGGAAGGCGACCGGGGAGCTGTTTTTT	CASSSSRVPTGKATGELFF
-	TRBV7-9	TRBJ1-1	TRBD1	TGTGCCAGCAGCTGGGGACAGGGGGGATTGACTGAAGCTTTCTTT	CASSWGQGGLTEAFF
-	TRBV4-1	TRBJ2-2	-	TGCGCCAGCAGCCAAGGGGAGCACACCGGGGAGCTGTTTTTT	CASSQGEHTGELFF
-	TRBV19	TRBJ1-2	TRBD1	TGTGCCAGTACCACAGGGGTCCCCAACTATGGCTACACCTTC	CASTTGVPNYGYTF
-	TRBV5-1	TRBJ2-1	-	TGCGCCAGCAGCTTGGTAGGTGGGGGCGGAATCGGCTCCTACAATGAGCAGTTCTTC	CASSLVGGGGIGSYNEQFF
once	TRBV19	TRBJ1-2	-	TGTGCCAGTAGTATAGCAGGGGCTAACTATGGCTACACCTTC	CASSIAGANYGYTF
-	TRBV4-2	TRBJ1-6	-	TGTGCCAGCAGCCGAGACAGGAGCTCCTATAATTCACCCCTCCACTTT	CASSRDRSSYNSPLHF
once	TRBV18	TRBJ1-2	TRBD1	TGTGCCAGCTCACCCTTACCCGGGACAGGGGTGAGTGGCTACACCTTC	CASSPLPGTGVSGYTF
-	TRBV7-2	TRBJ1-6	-	TGTGCCAGCAGCCCGGGGGGTTTCGACGGTTCACCCCTCCACTTT	CASSPGGFDGSPLHF
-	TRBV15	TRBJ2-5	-	TGTGCCACCCAACAGGTCAACCAAGAGACCCAGTACTTC	CATQQVNQETQYF
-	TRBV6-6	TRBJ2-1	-	TGTGCCAGCAGTTACTCACGGGATGAGCAGTTCTTC	CASSYSRDEQFF
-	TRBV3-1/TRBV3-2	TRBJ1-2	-	TGTGCCAGCAGCCAAGATAGGTCGGGTGAAGAGGGGATATATGGCTACACCTTC	CASSQDRSGEEGIYGYTF
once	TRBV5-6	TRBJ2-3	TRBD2	TGTGCCAGCAGCCCCACTAGCGTGGATACGCAGTATTTT	CASSPTSVDTQYF
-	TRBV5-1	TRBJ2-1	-	TGCGCCAGCAGCTTGGCCGGTAGGGGCACTAGCTCCTACAATGAGCAGTTCTTC	CASSLAGRGTSSYNEQFF
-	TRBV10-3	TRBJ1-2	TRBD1	TGTGCCTCTATCGGACAGGGAAGATATGGCTACACCTTC	CASIGQGRYGYTF
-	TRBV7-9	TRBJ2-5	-	TGTGCCAGCAGCCGGACAGTTCAAGAGACCCAGTACTTC	CASSRTVQETQYF
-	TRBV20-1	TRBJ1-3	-	TGCAGTGCTAGTTATGGAAACACCATATATTTT	CSASYGNTIYF
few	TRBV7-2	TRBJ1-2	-	TGTGCCAGCAGCTCTGCGGGGGCGCGGACTAACTATGGCTACACCTTC	CASSSAGARTNYGYTF
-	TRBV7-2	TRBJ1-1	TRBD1	TGTGCCAGCAGCTATTCGACAGGGGCGGGCACTGAAGCTTTCTTT	CASSYSTGAGTEAFF
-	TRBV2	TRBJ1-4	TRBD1	TGTGCCAGCAGCCCCGGGAGGACAGGGCCAACTAATGAAAAACTGTTTTTT	CASSPGRTGPTNEKLFF
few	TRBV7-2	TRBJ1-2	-	TGTGCCAGCAGCTCTAACTATGGCTACACCTTC	CASSSNYGYTF
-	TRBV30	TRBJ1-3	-	TGTGCCTGGAGTGTTAGGGGCCCCCGAAACACCATATATTTT	CAWSVRGPRNTIYF
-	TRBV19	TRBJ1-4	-	TGTGCCAGTAGTAACGGACAGTACGGGTTACTGTTTTTT	CASSNGQYGLLFF
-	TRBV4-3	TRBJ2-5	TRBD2	TGCGCCAGCAGCCAAGAGCTAGCGGGGGTTGTGACCCAGTACTTC	CASSQELAGVVTQYF
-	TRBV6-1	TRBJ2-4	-	TGTGCCAGCAGTGAGGCAGAACTAGCCAAAAACATTCAGTACTTC	CASSEAELAKNIQYF
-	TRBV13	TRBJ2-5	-	TGTGCCAGCAGATCGTCCCCCAGGGTGGGGACCCAGTACTTC	CASRSSPRVGTQYF
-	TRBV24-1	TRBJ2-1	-	TGTGCCACCAGTGATCTTAACTTCAATGAGCAGTTCTTC	CATSDLNFNEQFF
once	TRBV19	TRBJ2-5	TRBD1	TGTGCCAGTAGTATTAGAGGACAGGGGTTGTTAGAGACCCAGTACTTC	CASSIRGQGLLETQYF
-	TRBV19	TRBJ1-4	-	TGTGCCAGTAGCCTTGACGTCGGGACTAATGAAAAACTGTTTTTT	CASSLDVGTNEKLFF
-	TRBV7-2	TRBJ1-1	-	TGTGCCAGCAGCTTAGAGTCAGTTAGTATGAACACTGAAGCTTTCTTT	CASSLESVSMNTEAFF
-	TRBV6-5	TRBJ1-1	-	TGTGCCAGCAGTAGGGGGGTGTTGAACACTGAAGCTTTCTTT	CASSRGVLNTEAFF
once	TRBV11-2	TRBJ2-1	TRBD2	TGTGCCAGCAGCTTGGAGAATAGCGGGGGAGATGAGCAGTTCTTC	CASSLENSGGDEQFF
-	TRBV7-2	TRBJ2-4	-	TGTGCCAGCAGCTCAAGAGGGGCCGGGTTGGAAGCCAAAAACATTCAGTACTTC	CASSSRGAGLEAKNIQYF
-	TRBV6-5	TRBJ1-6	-	TGTGCCAGCAGTTACGGAGGGGTCAATTCACCCCTCCACTTT	CASSYGGVNSPLHF
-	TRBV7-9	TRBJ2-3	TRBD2	TGTGCCATCCGACTTCCCCCAGCTAGCGGGGGGGCCGGCACAGATACGCAGTATTTT	CAIRLPPASGGAGTDTQYF
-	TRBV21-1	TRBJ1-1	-	TGTGCCAGCGAGTCTCGACGGAATAGCACTGAAGCTTTCTTT	CASESRRNSTEAFF
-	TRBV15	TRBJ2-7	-	TGTGCCACCAGCGCTAGATCGGGCAGGGGTTTTTCGAAGCCTTACGAGCAGTACTTC	CATSARSGRGFSKPYEQYF